Below, 21 T cell receptor beta chains from the same sample are listed, as sequenced in a study of PD-L1 blockade in urothelial cancer. Produced via immunoSEQ multiplex PCR; TCRdb's table is partial and in-frame only. Of under 120,000 clones listed, around 85% are singletons. Material: PBMCs, obtained around atezolizumab (anti-PD-L1) treatment. These receptors originate from a man between 45 and 60 years old with urothelial cancer.

This sequence joins TRBV28 and TRBJ1-2, with D tentatively TRBD1 (6 bases). Germline assignment: CDR1 MDHEN and CDR2 SYDVKM. CDR3 length: 14 residues. Trimming removed 3 bases at V and 6 bases at J, with 14 bases between. CDR3 residues: CASSLRGSGDGYTF. CDR3 nucleotides: TGTGCCAGCAGTTTGAGGGGGTCCGGGGATGGCTACACCTTC.

The V call is TRBV7-3, the J call TRBJ2-2; D might be TRBD2 (5 bases). Looked up from germline, CDR1 is SGHTA and CDR2 is FQGTGA. The germline V and J ends were trimmed by 1 base and 4 bases, with 10 bases remaining between them. CDR3 size: 15 residues. CDR3 region: CASSLSPGSTGELFF. For the CDR3, the DNA is TGTGCCAGCAGCTTAAGCCCGGGGAGCACCGGGGAGCTGTTTTTT.

The chain joins TRBV11-3 to TRBJ2-2; no reliable D call. Germline CDR1 and CDR2: SGHNT and YENEEA. The ends were cut back, 1 base at V and 0 bases at J, with 6 bases in the middle. The CDR3 is made up of 15 amino acids. In nucleotides, the CDR3 is TGTGCCAGCAGCTTAGTAGGAGCGAACACCGGGGAGCTGTTTTTT. Its translation: CASSLVGANTGELFF.

This sequence joins TRBV2 and TRBJ2-7; 8 nucleotides agree with TRBD1. CDR3 length: 20 residues. Losses at the gene ends were 0 bases for V and 3 bases for J; bases not matched to a gene: 19. CDR1 and CDR2 (germline): SNHLY, FYNNEI. CDR3: CASSEAILGPTQGAGYEQYF. CDR3 DNA sequence: TGTGCCAGCAGTGAAGCAATTTTAGGCCCCACGCAGGGGGCTGGCTACGAGCAGTACTTC. Supplemented by reference TRBV2 and TRBJ2-7, the full variable domain reads EPEVTQTPSHQVTQMGQEVILRCVPISNHLYFYWYRQILGQKVEFLVSFYNNEISEKSEIFDDQFSVERPDGSNFTLKIRSTKLEDSAMYFCASSEAILGPTQGAGYEQYFGPGTRLTVT.

The CDR3 nucleotides read TGTGCCAGCAGGGCCTTAGCGGGAGTGGGGGAGCAGTACTTC. Amino acid sequence: CASRALAGVGEQYF. The V and J genes are TRBV6-5 and TRBJ2-7; 9 nucleotides line up with TRBD2. J was trimmed by 7 bases and V by 6 bases; bases with no gene match: 10. CDR1 is MNHEY, CDR2 SVGAGI, per germline. The CDR3 sequence is 14 residues long.

This sequence joins TRBV9 and TRBJ2-3, with TRBD1 matching over 9 bases. Germline assignment: CDR1 SGDLS and CDR2 YYNGEE. Losses at the gene ends were 0 bases for V and 5 bases for J; bases not matched to a gene: 10. The CDR3 runs to 17 residues. The CDR3 spells CASSVDVRTGAIDTQYF. CDR3 DNA sequence: TGTGCCAGCAGCGTAGACGTGCGGACAGGGGCAATAGATACGCAGTATTTT.

Comments on this clone: Within the sample, other DNA sequences also encode this same CDR3. J is TRBJ2-1 and V is TRBV9; 8 nucleotides agree with TRBD2. Looked up from germline, CDR1 is SGDLS and CDR2 is YYNGEE. The CDR3 runs to 15 residues. J gave up 0 bases and V 2 bases, and 1 base lay outside the gene matches. CDR3 protein: CASSVSGISYNEQFF. In DNA form, the CDR3 reads TGTGCCAGCAGCGTTAGCGGGATCTCCTACAATGAGCAGTTCTTC.

The V gene is TRBV7-9, the J gene TRBJ1-4; D call uncertain. Trimming pared 5 bases from V and 8 bases from J, leaving 18 bases between. Per germline, CDR1 SEHNR and CDR2 FQNEAQ (reference sequence). The CDR3 is made up of 15 amino acids. CDR3 residues: CASSPSGRLEEKLFF. In DNA, the CDR3 is TGTGCCAGCAGCCCCTCGGGGAGGCTAGAGGAAAAACTGTTTTTT.

The chain is built from TRBV7-6 and TRBJ1-4, with 9 bases fitting TRBD1. Germline CDR1 SGHVS, CDR2 FNYEAQ. The J segment lost 5 bases and the V segment lost 3 bases, leaving 1 base of the junction unmatched. The CDR3 spans 14 residues. The CDR3 DNA reads as TGTGCCAGCAGCTTCGGGACAGGGAATGAAAAACTGTTTTTT. Protein: CASSFGTGNEKLFF.

This clone came up a few times. The chain has TRBV7-9 and TRBJ2-3, with a tentative D call TRBD1 (5 bases). The germline V gene has CDR1 SEHNR and CDR2 FQNEAQ (reference sequence). V shed 1 base and J shed 11 bases, with 7 bases lying between them. The CDR3 consists of 11 residues. Written as DNA, the CDR3 is TGTGCCAGCAGCTTAGGGGGCGTGCAGTATTTT. Translated: CASSLGGVQYF.

This chain uses TRBV14 with TRBJ2-1; 7 nucleotides line up with TRBD2. Germline CDR1 and CDR2: SGHDN and FVKESK. V was clipped by 0 bases and J by 6 bases; unmatched bases: 14. This CDR3 spans 18 amino acids. The DNA for the CDR3 is TGTGCCAGCAGCCAAGAGAGGTCACTGGCGGGAGCTGGCAATGAGCAGTTCTTC. It encodes CASSQERSLAGAGNEQFF.

This clone was counted a single time. The chain couples TRBV5-4 to TRBJ1-3; 8 bases match TRBD1. Losses at the gene ends were 1 base for V and 4 bases for J; bases not matched to a gene: 4. The CDR3 extends over 15 amino acids. The germline gives CDR1 SGHNT, CDR2 YYREEE (reference sequence). The CDR3 spells CASSLTGGQGNTIYF. In DNA, the CDR3 is TGTGCCAGCAGCTTGACAGGGGGGCAGGGAAACACCATATATTTT.

This rearrangement joins TRBV19 to TRBJ1-1; TRBD1 might be the D (5 bases). The CDR3 length is 15 residues. Germline V gives CDR1 LNHDA, CDR2 SQIVND (reference sequence). V shed 4 bases and J shed 2 bases, with 14 bases lying between them. CDR3 bases: TGTGCCAGTAGTAGGCCCGGGGGTGGAAACACTGAAGCTTTCTTT. Encoded protein: CASSRPGGGNTEAFF.

About this clone: The sample contains more than one DNA sequence encoding this CDR3. The chain couples TRBV28 to TRBJ1-2; D gene ambiguous. The CDR3 is 12 amino acids. The V and J ends lost 2 bases and 4 bases respectively, with 5 bases between them. Germline CDR1 and CDR2: MDHEN and SYDVKM. In DNA form, the CDR3 reads TGTGCCAGCAGTTTAAACAGCTATGGCTACACCTTC. Protein: CASSLNSYGYTF.

The rearrangement links TRBV5-1 to TRBJ2-7; 7 bases are shared with TRBD2. J was trimmed by 5 bases and V by 4 bases; bases with no gene match: 12. This CDR3 comprises 15 residues. CDR1 is SGHRS, CDR2 YFSETQ, per germline. The CDR3 coding sequence is TGCGCCAGCAGCCCTAGCGGACACACCTTTGACGAGCAGTACTTC. Translation: CASSPSGHTFDEQYF.

This chain connects TRBV19 to TRBJ2-3; 11 nucleotides align to TRBD2. The CDR3 length is 16 residues. The J segment lost 3 bases and the V segment lost 3 bases, leaving 5 bases of the junction unmatched. The germline CDR1 and CDR2 sequences are LNHDA and SQIVND (reference sequence). The CDR3, as DNA: TGTGCCAGTAGTATCCTAGCGGGAGGACGGACAGATACGCAGTATTTT. Its protein product is CASSILAGGRTDTQYF. Based on the CDR3 plus reference TRBV19 and TRBJ2-3, the full variable domain is DGGITQSPKYLFRKEGQNVTLSCEQNLNHDAMYWYRQDPGQGLRLIYYSQIVNDFQKGDIAEGYSVSREKKESFPLTVTSAQKNPTAFYLCASSILAGGRTDTQYFGPGTRLTVL.

This clone has a handful of counts. V is TRBV28 and J is TRBJ1-1, with TRBD1 matching over 8 bases. The ends lost 5 bases at V and 6 bases at J; junction bases unmatched: 20. The V gene's germline CDR1 is MDHEN and CDR2 SYDVKM. The CDR3 has 18 amino acids. The CDR3 is CASSTRTGRTLPRAEAFF. As DNA, the CDR3 is TGTGCCAGCAGTACTAGGACAGGGCGAACCCTACCCAGGGCTGAAGCTTTCTTT. The variable domain in full, completed from reference TRBV28 and TRBJ1-1, reads DVKVTQSSRYLVKRTGEKVFLECVQDMDHENMFWYRQDPGLGLRLIYFSYDVKMKEKGDIPEGYSVSREKKERFSLILESASTNQTSMYLCASSTRTGRTLPRAEAFFGQGTRLTVV.

The V and J genes are TRBV15 and TRBJ2-5; TRBD1 is a possible D gene (5 bases). The CDR3 has 15 amino acids. With 0 bases removed from V and 5 bases from J, the gap between germline ends came to 13 bases. In germline, CDR1 is LNHNV, CDR2 YYDKDF (reference sequence). CDR3 loop: CATSREGTGTETQYF. CDR3 DNA sequence: TGTGCCACCAGCAGAGAGGGAACAGGAACGGAGACCCAGTACTTC.

V and J are TRBV12-5 and TRBJ1-1; D not certain. Germline V lookup: CDR1 LGHNT, CDR2 FRNRAP. V was trimmed by 5 bases and J by 6 bases, leaving 10 bases between them. This CDR3 spans 12 amino acids. The CDR3 loop reads CASGLPGAEAFF. The CDR3 bases are TGTGCTAGTGGTCTCCCCGGGGCTGAAGCTTTCTTT.

The chain combines TRBV19 with TRBJ1-2; 8 nucleotides match TRBD1. This CDR3 is 14 amino acids long. CDR1 is LNHDA and CDR2 is SQIVND in the germline V gene (reference sequence). V was clipped by 7 bases and J by 4 bases; unmatched bases: 8. DNA of the CDR3: TGTGCCAGTACCCCAGGGGGCTCGGGCTATGGCTACACCTTC. Protein: CASTPGGSGYGYTF.

The V call is TRBV5-1, the J call TRBJ1-2; D gene ambiguous. Germline-derived CDR1 and CDR2 are SGHRS and YFSETQ. The CDR3 consists of 14 residues. V lost 4 bases, J lost 4 bases, and 14 bases lay in between. CDR3 bases: TGCGCCAGCAGCCATACGGGAGGTAGCTATGGCTACACCTTC. It codes for CASSHTGGSYGYTF.